This TCR beta chain was profiled in a study of blood T cell repertoires in COVID-19. The CDR3 spans 16 residues. Looked up from germline, CDR1 is MDHEN and CDR2 is SYDVKM. J lost 1 base, V lost 5 bases, and 10 bases had no gene match. This clone has just one count. Repertoires were generated with immunoSEQ multiplex PCR, while TCRdb's copy carries only in-frame clones and drops some. Of about 200,000 clones in the sample, around 84% are singletons; the top ten hold about a fifth. This receptor was identified in a human donor in a cohort sampled during active COVID-19. Sequenced material: peripheral blood. The chain is built from TRBV28 and TRBJ1-1; TRBD1 matches at 7 bases. In DNA, the CDR3 is TGTGCCAGCAGTGCTTCAGGGGGACTTACGAACACTGAAGCTTTCTTT. Protein sequence: CASSASGGLTNTEAFF.